This T cell receptor (beta chain) was identified in a study of blood T cell repertoires in COVID-19. Study at large: Samples came from the United States, Italy and Spain, spanning acute and convalescent COVID-19.

V gave up 0 bases and J gave up 0 bases; unmatched junction bases: 11. The CDR3 runs 18 residues. From germline, CDR1 is SGHRS and CDR2 YFSETQ. TCRdb's copy holds only in-frame clones and misses some; the assay was immunoSEQ multiplex PCR. The sample has around 290,000 clones; 88% are singletons. Individuals aged about 18 to 90 years were recruited from about two dozen US areas. Which cohort a participant joined came from the clinical history participants gave. Sequenced: PBMCs or T cells enriched from blood (not recorded which). The gene calls are TRBV5-1 and TRBJ1-1, with 7 bases matching TRBD1. This TCR derives from a woman aged 60-75 years in a cohort exposed to, infected with or recovered from COVID-19 (not recorded which). The CDR3 DNA reads TGCGCCAGCAGCTTGGCTCCCACTAAGACAGGGTTGAACACTGAAGCTTTCTTT. Translated: CASSLAPTKTGLNTEAFF.